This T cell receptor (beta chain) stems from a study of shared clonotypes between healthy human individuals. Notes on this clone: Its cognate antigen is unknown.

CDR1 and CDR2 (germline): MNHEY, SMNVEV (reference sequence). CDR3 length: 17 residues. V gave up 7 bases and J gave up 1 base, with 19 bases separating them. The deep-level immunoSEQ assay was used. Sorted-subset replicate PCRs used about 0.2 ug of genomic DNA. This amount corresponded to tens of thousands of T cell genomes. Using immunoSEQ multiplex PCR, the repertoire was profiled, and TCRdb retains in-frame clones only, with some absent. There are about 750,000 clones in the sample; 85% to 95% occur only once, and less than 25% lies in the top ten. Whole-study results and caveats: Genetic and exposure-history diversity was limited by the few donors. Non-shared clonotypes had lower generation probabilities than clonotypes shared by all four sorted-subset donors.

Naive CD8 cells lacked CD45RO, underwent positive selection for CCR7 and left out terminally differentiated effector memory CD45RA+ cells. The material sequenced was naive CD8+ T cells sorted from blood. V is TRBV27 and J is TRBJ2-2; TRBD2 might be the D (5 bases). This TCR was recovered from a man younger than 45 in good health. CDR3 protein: CASTPGTSGVNTGELFF. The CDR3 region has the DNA TGTGCCAGCACCCCGGGAACTAGTGGGGTGAACACCGGGGAGCTGTTTTTT.